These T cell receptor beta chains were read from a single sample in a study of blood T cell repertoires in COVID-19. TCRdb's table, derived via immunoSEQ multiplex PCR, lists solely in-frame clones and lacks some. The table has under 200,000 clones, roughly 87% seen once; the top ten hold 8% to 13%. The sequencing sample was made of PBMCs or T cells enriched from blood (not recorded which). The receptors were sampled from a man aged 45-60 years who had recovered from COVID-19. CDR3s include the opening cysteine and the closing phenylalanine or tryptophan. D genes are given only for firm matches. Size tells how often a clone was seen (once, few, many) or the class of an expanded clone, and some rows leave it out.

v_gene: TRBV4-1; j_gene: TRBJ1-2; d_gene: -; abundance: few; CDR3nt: TGCGCCAGCAGCCCCATTGGGGGGTACTATGGCTACACCTTC; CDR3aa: CASSPIGGYYGYTF
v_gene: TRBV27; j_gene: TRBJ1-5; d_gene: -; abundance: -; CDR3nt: TGTGCCAGCAGTTTAAAACAGGACCGTCAGCCCCAGCATTTT; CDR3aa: CASSLKQDRQPQHF
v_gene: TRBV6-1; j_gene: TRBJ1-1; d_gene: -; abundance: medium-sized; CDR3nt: TGTGCCAGCAGTGAAAACATGAACACTGAAGCTTTCTTT; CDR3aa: CASSENMNTEAFF
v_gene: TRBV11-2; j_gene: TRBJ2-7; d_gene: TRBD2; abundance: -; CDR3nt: TGTGCCAGCAGCCTGGGGACTAGCGGAGTCTACGAGCAGTACTTC; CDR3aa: CASSLGTSGVYEQYF
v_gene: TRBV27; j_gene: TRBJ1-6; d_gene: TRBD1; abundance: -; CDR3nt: TGTGCCAGCAGTACACCTAGACAGGGGACCGGTTCACCCCTCCACTTT; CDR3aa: CASSTPRQGTGSPLHF
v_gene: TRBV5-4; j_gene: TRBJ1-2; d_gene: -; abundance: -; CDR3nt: TGTGCCAGCAGCTTGGCCGGCAGGGGTCTCTATGGCTACACCTTC; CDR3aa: CASSLAGRGLYGYTF
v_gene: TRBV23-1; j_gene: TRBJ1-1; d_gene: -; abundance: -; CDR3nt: TGCGCCAGCAGTGGGAAGGAGGCCGCTCACACTGAAGCTTTCTTT; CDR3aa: CASSGKEAAHTEAFF
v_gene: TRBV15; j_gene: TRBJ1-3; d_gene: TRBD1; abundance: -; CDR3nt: TGTGCCACCAGCAGGGACAGGGCTGGAGGAAACACCATATATTTT; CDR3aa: CATSRDRAGGNTIYF
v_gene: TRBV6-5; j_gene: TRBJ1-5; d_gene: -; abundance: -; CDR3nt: TGTGCCAGTACTCAAGAGAGGAATCAGCCCCAGCATTTT; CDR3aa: CASTQERNQPQHF
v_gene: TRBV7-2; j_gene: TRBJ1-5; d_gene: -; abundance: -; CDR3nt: TGTGCCAGCACCCCCCAGGCAGACTACAATCAGCCCCAGCATTTT; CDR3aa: CASTPQADYNQPQHF
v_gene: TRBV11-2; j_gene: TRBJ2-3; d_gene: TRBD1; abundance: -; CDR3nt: TGTGCCAGCAGCTTCAGACAGGGACGGGCACGTAATACGCAGTATTTT; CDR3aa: CASSFRQGRARNTQYF
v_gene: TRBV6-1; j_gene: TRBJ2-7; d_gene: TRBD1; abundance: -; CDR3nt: TGTGCCAGCAGTGAAGGAGAGCCGGACAGGGTCTACGAGCAGTACTTC; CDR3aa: CASSEGEPDRVYEQYF
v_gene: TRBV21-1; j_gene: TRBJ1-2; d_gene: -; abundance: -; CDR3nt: TGTGCCAGCAGCAAAGAGACAGACATCTATGGCTACACCTTC; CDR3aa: CASSKETDIYGYTF
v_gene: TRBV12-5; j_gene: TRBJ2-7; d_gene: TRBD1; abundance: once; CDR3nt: TGTGCTAGTGCTCGAGGACAGGGATCCTACGAGCAGTACTTC; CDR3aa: CASARGQGSYEQYF
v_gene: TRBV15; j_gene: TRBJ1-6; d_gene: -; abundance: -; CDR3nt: TGTGCCACCAGCAGGGTCGGGGTAGGAGGTTCACCCCTCCACTTT; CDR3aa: CATSRVGVGGSPLHF
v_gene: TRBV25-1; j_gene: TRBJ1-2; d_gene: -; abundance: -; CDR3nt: TGTGCCAGCAGTGAAGAGCCCGGGGGCTACACCTTC; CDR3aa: CASSEEPGGYTF
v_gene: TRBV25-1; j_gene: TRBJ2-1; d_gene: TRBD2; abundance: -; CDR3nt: TGTGCCAGCAGACTAGCGGGAGGGCCGGGGGAGAATGAGCAGTTCTTC; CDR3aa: CASRLAGGPGENEQFF
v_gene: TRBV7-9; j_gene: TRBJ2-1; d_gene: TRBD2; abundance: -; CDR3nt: TGTGCCAGCAGCAAAATAGCGGGATCCGGGAATGAGCAGTTCTTC; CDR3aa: CASSKIAGSGNEQFF
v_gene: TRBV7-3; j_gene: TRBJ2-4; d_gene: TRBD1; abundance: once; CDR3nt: TGTGCCAGCAGCTGGACAGGTGGAGACATTCAGTACTTC; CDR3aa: CASSWTGGDIQYF
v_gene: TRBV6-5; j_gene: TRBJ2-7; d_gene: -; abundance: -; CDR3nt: TGTGCCAGCAGCCAGGGGGGAATGTACGAGCAGTACTTC; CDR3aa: CASSQGGMYEQYF
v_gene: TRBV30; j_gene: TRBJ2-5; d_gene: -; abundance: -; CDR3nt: TGTGCCTGGGGGAGACAGTCTGAAGAGACCCAGTACTTC; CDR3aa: CAWGRQSEETQYF
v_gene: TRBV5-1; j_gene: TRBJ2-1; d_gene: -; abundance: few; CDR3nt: TGCGCCAGCAGCCCCATGTTGTTCGTCGAGGGTGGGAAGAATGAGCAGTTCTTC; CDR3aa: CASSPMLFVEGGKNEQFF
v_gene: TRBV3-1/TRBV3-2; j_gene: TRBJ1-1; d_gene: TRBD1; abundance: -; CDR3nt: TGTGCCAGCAGCCACGACAGGGATGGGACTGAAGCTTTCTTT; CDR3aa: CASSHDRDGTEAFF
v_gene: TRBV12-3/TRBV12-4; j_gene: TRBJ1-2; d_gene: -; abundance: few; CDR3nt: TGTGCCAGCAGCCACCCCGGGGGCTACACCTTC; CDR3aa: CASSHPGGYTF
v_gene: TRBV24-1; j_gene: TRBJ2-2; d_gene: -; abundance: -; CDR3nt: TGTGCCACCAGTGATTCAAGGGGCAGTGGGCACTACACCGGGGAGCTGTTTTTT; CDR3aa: CATSDSRGSGHYTGELFF
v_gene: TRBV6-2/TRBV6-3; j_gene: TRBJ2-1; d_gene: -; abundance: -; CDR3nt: TGTGCCAGCAGTTCCCCGGAGTCATCCTACAATGAGCAGTTCTTC; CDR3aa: CASSSPESSYNEQFF
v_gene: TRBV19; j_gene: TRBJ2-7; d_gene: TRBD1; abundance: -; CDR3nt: TGTGCCAGTAGTGTGGACAGGGAGGACTACGAGCAGTACTTC; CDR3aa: CASSVDREDYEQYF
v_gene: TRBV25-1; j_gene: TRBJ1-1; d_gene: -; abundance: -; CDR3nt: TGTGCCAGCAGTGAACCAGTACAGGACAACACTGAAGCTTTCTTT; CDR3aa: CASSEPVQDNTEAFF
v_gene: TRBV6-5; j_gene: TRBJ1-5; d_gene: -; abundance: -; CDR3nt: TGTGCCACCGCGGCCCAAAAAGCGGGCAATCAGCCCCAGCATTTT; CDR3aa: CATAAQKAGNQPQHF
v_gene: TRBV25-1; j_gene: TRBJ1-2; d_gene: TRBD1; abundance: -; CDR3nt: TGTGCCAGCAGTGAATGGAGGACAGGGAAGGGCTACACCTTC; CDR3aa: CASSEWRTGKGYTF
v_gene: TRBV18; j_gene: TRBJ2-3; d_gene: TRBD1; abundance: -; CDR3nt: TGTGCCAGCTCACCACTGGGGACAGCCTTTAGAAATACGCAGTATTTT; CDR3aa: CASSPLGTAFRNTQYF
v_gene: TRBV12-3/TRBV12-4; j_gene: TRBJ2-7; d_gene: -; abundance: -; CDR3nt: TGTGCCAGCAGCCGGGAGCGAGGGTACGAGCAGTACTTC; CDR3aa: CASSRERGYEQYF
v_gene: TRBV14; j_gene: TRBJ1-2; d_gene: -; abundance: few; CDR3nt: TGTGCCAGCAGTTATGACAGTAAGGCCTATGGCTACACCTTC; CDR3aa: CASSYDSKAYGYTF
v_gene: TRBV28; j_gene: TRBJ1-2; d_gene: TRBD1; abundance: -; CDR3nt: TGTGCCAGCAGCCTAGGACAGGATGGCTACACCTTC; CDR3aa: CASSLGQDGYTF
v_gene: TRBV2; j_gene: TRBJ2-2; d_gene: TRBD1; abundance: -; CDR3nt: TGTGCCAGCAGCTCCAGTCAGGGGGTAACCGGGGAGCTGTTTTTT; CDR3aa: CASSSSQGVTGELFF